Described below is a single T cell receptor (beta chain) sequence and its context. Its antigen is currently unknown. Measured with immunoSEQ multiplex PCR; TCRdb has only the in-frame clones, and not every one. Of approximately 100,000 clones listed, 91% are singletons. Germline V gene data show CDR1 as SGHVS and CDR2 as FNYEAQ. The CDR3 has 16 residues. The V gene end was trimmed by 3 bases and the J gene end by 4 bases; junction bases not matched to a gene: 6. The sample comes from a study of OX40 agonist ivuxolimab in advanced cancers. Study details: At 0.01 to 10 mg/kg, ivuxolimab was administered intravenously to patients every 2 weeks. Enrollees could have had prior anti-PD-1, anti-PD-L1 or anti-CTLA-4 therapy, which about 40% had received.

Study findings and constraints: It was also the case that some nonresponders had low normalized T-cell clonal expansion.

The TCR originated in an adult with an advanced solid tumor such as melanoma, head and neck, liver or kidney cancer. Sequencing was performed on CD4+ or CD8+ T cells sorted from blood, taken in a trial of the OX40 agonist ivuxolimab. This chain links TRBV7-6 with TRBJ1-4; TRBD1 aligns across 9 bases. The CDR3 spells CASSFSDRGINEKLFF. As DNA, the CDR3 is TGTGCCAGCAGCTTTTCAGACAGGGGGATTAATGAAAAACTGTTTTTT.